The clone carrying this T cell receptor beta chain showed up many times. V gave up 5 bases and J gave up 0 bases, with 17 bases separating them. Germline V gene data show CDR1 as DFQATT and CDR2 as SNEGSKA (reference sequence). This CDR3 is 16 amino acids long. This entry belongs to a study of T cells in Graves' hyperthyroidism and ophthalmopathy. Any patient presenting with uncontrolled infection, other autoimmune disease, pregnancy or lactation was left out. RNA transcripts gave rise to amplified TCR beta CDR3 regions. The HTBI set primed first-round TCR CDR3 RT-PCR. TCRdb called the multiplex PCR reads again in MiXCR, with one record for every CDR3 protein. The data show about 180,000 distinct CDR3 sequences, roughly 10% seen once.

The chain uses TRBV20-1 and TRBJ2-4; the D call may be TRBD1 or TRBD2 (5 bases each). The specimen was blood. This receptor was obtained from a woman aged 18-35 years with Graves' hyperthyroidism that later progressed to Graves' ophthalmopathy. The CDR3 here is CSAATGLNLAKNIQYF. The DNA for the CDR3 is TGCAGTGCTGCAACGGGGCTTAACTTAGCCAAAAACATTCAGTACTTC.